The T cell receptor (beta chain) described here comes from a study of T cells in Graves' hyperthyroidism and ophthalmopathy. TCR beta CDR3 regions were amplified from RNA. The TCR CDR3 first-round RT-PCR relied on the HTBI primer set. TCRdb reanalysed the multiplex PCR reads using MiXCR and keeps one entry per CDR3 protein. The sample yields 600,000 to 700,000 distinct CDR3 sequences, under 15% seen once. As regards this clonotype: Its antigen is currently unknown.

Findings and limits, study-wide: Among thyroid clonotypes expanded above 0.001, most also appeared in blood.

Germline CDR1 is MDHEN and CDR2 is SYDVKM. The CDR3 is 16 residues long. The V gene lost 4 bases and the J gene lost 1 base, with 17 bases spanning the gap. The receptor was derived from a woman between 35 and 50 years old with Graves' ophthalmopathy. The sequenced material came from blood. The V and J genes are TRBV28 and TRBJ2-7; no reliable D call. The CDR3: CASSSSLARRSYEQYF. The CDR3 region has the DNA TGTGCCAGCAGTTCGTCTTTGGCACGGCGATCCTACGAGCAGTACTTC.